The next 27 T cell receptor beta chains were all read from a single sample in a study of blood T cells in healthy people across ages. Primed by a sample-barcoded 5' primer and a J-beta primer mix, a second PCR proceeded for about 6 to 12 cycles. TCRdb processed the 5' RACE reads anew with MiXCR; each CDR3 protein has one entry. The sample has about 640,000 distinct CDR3 sequences, roughly 58% seen once. The material sequenced was blood. Every receptor here comes from a man aged 55-75 years in good health.

The chain couples TRBV5-6 to TRBJ2-7, with D perhaps TRBD1 (5 bases). Trimming removed 0 bases at V and 0 bases at J, with 10 bases between. The germline CDR1 and CDR2 sequences are SGHDT and YYEEEE. This CDR3 has 15 amino acids. The CDR3 loop is CASSLGGPGSYEQYF. The CDR3 DNA follows: TGTGCCAGCAGCTTGGGGGGCCCAGGCTCCTACGAGCAGTACTTC. Full variable domain (missing parts from reference TRBV5-6 and TRBJ2-7): DAGVTQSPTHLIKTRGQQVTLRCSPKSGHDTVSWYQQALGQGPQFIFQYYEEEERQRGNFPDRFSGHQFPNYSSELNVNALLLGDSALYLCASSLGGPGSYEQYFGPGTRLTVT.

V and J are TRBV2 and TRBJ2-1; 7 nucleotides match TRBD1. The CDR3 runs to 11 residues. The germline V gene has CDR1 SNHLY and CDR2 FYNNEI. Trimming removed 5 bases from V and 15 bases from J; junction bases left unmatched: 7. This CDR3 is CASSFDRATFF. The CDR3 DNA reads as TGTGCCAGCAGTTTCGACAGGGCCACGTTCTTC.

CDR3 nucleotide sequence: TGTGCCAGCTCACCCGGGACAGCCAGTAGGGAGACCCAGTACTTC. The encoded protein is CASSPGTASRETQYF. This chain connects TRBV18 to TRBJ2-7; 7 nucleotides match TRBD1. The DNA matches TRBJ2-5 better at its end, which makes the J call doubtful. The CDR3 sequence is 15 residues long. Germline values: CDR1 KGHSH, CDR2 LQKENI.

This rearrangement joins TRBV20-1 to TRBJ2-3, with TRBD2 matching 12 bases. Germline V lookup: CDR1 DFQATT, CDR2 SNEGSKA (reference sequence). This CDR3 region has 13 residues. J was trimmed by 4 bases and V by 5 bases; bases with no gene match: 1. The CDR3 sequence: CSAASGGADTQYF. CDR3 nucleotides: TGCAGTGCTGCTAGCGGGGGGGCAGATACGCAGTATTTT.

The rearrangement uses TRBV28 and TRBJ2-3; 10 nucleotides line up with TRBD2. With V trimmed by 8 bases and J by 4 bases, 12 bases remained unmatched. Per the germline V gene, CDR1 is MDHEN and CDR2 is SYDVKM. CDR3 length equals 16 residues. Written as DNA, the CDR3 is TGTGCCAGCGGACTCTCCAGCGGGAGGGCCTCAGATACGCAGTATTTT. Translation: CASGLSSGRASDTQYF.

J is TRBJ2-3 and V is TRBV12-3 or TRBV12-4; TRBD1 might be the D (6 bases). Trimming stripped 5 bases from V and 6 bases from J, with 12 bases between. The CDR3 consists of 13 residues. The CDR3, as DNA: TGTGCCAGCAGTCCCCAGGGGTGGGATACGCAGTATTTT. Its translation: CASSPQGWDTQYF.

V gene TRBV12-3 or TRBV12-4 combines with J gene TRBJ2-1; 7 positions match TRBD2. The CDR3 extends over 15 amino acids. With V trimmed by 9 bases and J by 0 bases, 8 bases remained unmatched. CDR3 nucleotides: TGTGCCAGTACCCCGTGGGGGGGCTCCTACAATGAGCAGTTCTTC. This sequence encodes CASTPWGGSYNEQFF.

Concerning this clonotype itself: At one end the junction does not follow the germline gene, possibly because of a read error. V usage is TRBV4-2 and J usage is TRBJ1-6, with D possibly TRBD1 on 5 matching bases. Germline V gives CDR1 LGHNA, CDR2 YNFKEQ. The CDR3 totals 16 residues. CDR3 in DNA: TGTGCCAGCAGCCAAGCCCGCGCGACAGCTAATTCACCCCCCCACTTT. It codes for CASSQARATANSPPHF.

This clonotype was counted a single time. V is TRBV12-3 or TRBV12-4 and J is TRBJ1-1, with D maybe TRBD1 (6 bases). The CDR3 is 19 residues long. V was cut by 6 bases and J by 8 bases, with 34 bases left in between. CDR3 residues: CASSRRDRPGQAIPDEAFF. In DNA, the CDR3 is TGTGCCAGCAGCCGACGCGACAGACCGGGACAAGCCATCCCCGACGAAGCTTTCTTT.

The chain joins TRBV6-2 or TRBV6-3 to TRBJ2-7; D gene unclear. Germline CDR1 MNHEY, CDR2 SVGEGT. Trimming removed 5 bases from V and 0 bases from J, with 8 bases in between. The CDR3 extends over 13 amino acids. CDR3 region: CASSDGHSYEQYF. As DNA, the CDR3 is TGTGCCAGCAGTGACGGTCACTCCTACGAGCAGTACTTC.

This clonotype has only a few counts. The chain has TRBV11-2 and TRBJ2-5, with 8 bases aligning to TRBD1. The closer fit of TRBJ2-7 to the DNA end suggests the J call may be wrong. This CDR3 has 14 amino acids. Germline CDR1 SGHAT, CDR2 FQNNGV. The CDR3 coding sequence is TGTGCCAGCAGCTTATGGACAGGGAATTACGAGCAGTACTTC. Protein sequence: CASSLWTGNYEQYF.

This clonotype was picked up one time. This chain links TRBV6-5 with TRBJ2-6; D unclear. Trimming stripped 0 bases from V and 0 bases from J, with 9 bases between. Per the germline V gene, CDR1 is MNHEY and CDR2 is SVGAGI. CDR3 length: 17 residues. The CDR3, as DNA: TGTGCCAGCAGTTACTCTGGCAGCTACTCTGGGGCCAACGTCCTGACTTTC. This codes for CASSYSGSYSGANVLTF.

This clonotype was observed a few times. The chain uses TRBV18 and TRBJ2-5; the D is unclear. Trimming took off 2 bases at V and 1 base at J, with 14 bases between the two ends. The CDR3 has 16 amino acids. CDR1 KGHSH and CDR2 LQKENI come from the germline V gene. DNA for the CDR3: TGTGCCAGCTCACCAAGGTCGGTCGCGGCCCAAGAGACCCAGTACTTC. As protein: CASSPRSVAAQETQYF.

The CDR3 region is CASSPPGNTIYF. CDR3 sequence (DNA): TGTGCCAGCAGTCCCCCAGGAAACACCATATATTTT. This rearrangement joins TRBV12-3 or TRBV12-4 to TRBJ1-3; no clear D. Trimming stripped 5 bases from V and 4 bases from J, with 6 bases between. CDR3 length: 12 residues.

This clonotype was counted only a few times. The rearrangement joins TRBV7-2 to TRBJ1-6, with unresolved D. The germline V and J ends were trimmed by 0 bases and 8 bases, with 5 bases remaining between them. CDR1 is SGHTA and CDR2 is FQGNSA in the germline V gene. This CDR3 has 13 amino acids. CDR3 protein: CASSLAGYSPLHF. The DNA for the CDR3 is TGTGCCAGCAGCTTAGCGGGTTATTCACCCCTCCACTTT.

This clonotype came up a few times. The CDR3 DNA is TGTGCCAGCTCAAGAACTATGGACAGGAGTCCCTACGAGCAGTACTTC. It is translated as CASSRTMDRSPYEQYF. This chain uses TRBV18 with TRBJ2-7, with 7 nucleotides matching TRBD1. The CDR3 extends over 16 amino acids. J was trimmed by 2 bases and V by 5 bases; bases with no gene match: 12. The germline V gene encodes CDR1 KGHSH and CDR2 LQKENI.

This clonotype turned up a few times. The chain employs TRBV5-1 and TRBJ2-5; a weak D match, TRBD2 (5 bases). Germline V gives CDR1 SGHRS, CDR2 YFSETQ. V lost 4 bases, J lost 4 bases, and 17 bases lay in between. The CDR3 has 15 residues. The CDR3 sequence: CASSPQERFGETQYF. DNA for the CDR3: TGCGCCAGCAGCCCCCAGGAGCGGTTCGGAGAGACCCAGTACTTC.

This clonotype was recorded a few times. The chain carries TRBV4-1 and TRBJ2-5; D remains ambiguous. The V gene's germline CDR1 is MGHRA and CDR2 YSYEKL. CDR3 length equals 19 residues. Trimming removed 0 bases at V and 3 bases at J, with 23 bases between. The CDR3 DNA reads TGCGCCAGCAGCCAAGATGGAGCCCTTTATCCCCGCGGCAAAGAGACCCAGTACTTC. Protein: CASSQDGALYPRGKETQYF.

The chain has TRBV7-9 and TRBJ1-1, with D possibly TRBD1 on 6 matching bases. The CDR3 sequence is 12 residues long. CDR1 is SEHNR and CDR2 is FQNEAQ in the germline V gene (reference sequence). V was shortened by 4 bases and J by 7 bases, with 10 bases between the two germline ends. The CDR3 reads CASSYRVDEAFF. DNA of the CDR3: TGTGCCAGCAGCTACAGGGTAGATGAAGCTTTCTTT.

This clonotype was counted only a few times. The rearrangement uses TRBV12-3 or TRBV12-4 and TRBJ2-3, with no clear D. There are 13 residues in the CDR3. V lost 5 bases to trimming and J lost 4 bases, with 10 bases between them. The CDR3 protein is CASSRSEADTQYF. As DNA, the CDR3 is TGTGCCAGCAGTAGATCCGAGGCAGATACGCAGTATTTT.

This chain uses TRBV24-1 with TRBJ2-1; the D is unclear. This CDR3 has 14 residues. Germline CDR1 is KGHDR and CDR2 is SFDVKD. Trimming removed 4 bases from V and 1 base from J, with 7 bases in between. The DNA for the CDR3 is TGTGCCACCAGTGAGGCCTCGTCCTACAATGAGCAGTTCTTC. Translating it yields CATSEASSYNEQFF.

This chain links TRBV24-1 with TRBJ2-1; D might be TRBD1 or TRBD2, each matching 5 bases. Germline V gene data show CDR1 as KGHDR and CDR2 as SFDVKD. V lost 6 bases and J 0 bases, leaving 11 bases between the germline ends. This CDR3 has 15 residues. CDR3 sequence: CATSSGTLSYNEQFF. As DNA, the CDR3 is TGTGCCACCAGTTCCGGGACCCTCTCCTACAATGAGCAGTTCTTC.

Only one count was recorded for this clonotype. V usage is TRBV18 and J usage is TRBJ2-1; TRBD2 aligns across 7 bases. The CDR3 length is 16 residues. Germline V gene sequence: CDR1 KGHSH, CDR2 LQKENI. J lost 4 bases, V lost 2 bases, and 8 bases had no gene match. The DNA of the CDR3 is TGTGCCAGCTCACCAGGACCAGCGGGGACTTACAATGAGCAGTTCTTC. Encoded protein: CASSPGPAGTYNEQFF.

The chain recombines TRBV5-1 with TRBJ2-3; D uncertain. Per the germline V gene, CDR1 is SGHRS and CDR2 is YFSETQ. Between the trimmed V and J ends, which lost 8 bases and 2 bases, there was a span of 12 bases. The CDR3 spans 13 residues. CDR3 sequence reads: CASTRDTTDTQYF. The CDR3 nucleotides read TGCGCCAGTACAAGGGATACCACAGATACGCAGTATTTT.

This rearrangement joins TRBV6-1 to TRBJ2-1; D not certain. The CDR3 is 15 amino acids. CDR1 is MNHNS, CDR2 SASEGT, per germline. Trimming took off 4 bases at V and 9 bases at J, with 19 bases between the two ends. The chain's CDR3 is CASSVVETTESEQFF. In DNA form, the CDR3 reads TGTGCCAGCAGTGTTGTCGAGACAACGGAGAGTGAGCAGTTCTTC.

The CDR3 protein is CATSTRLVTGELFF. DNA of the CDR3: TGTGCCACCAGCACCAGGCTTGTAACCGGGGAGCTGTTTTTT. This chain links TRBV15 with TRBJ2-2; D is ambiguous. This CDR3 has 14 amino acids. The germline V and J ends were trimmed by 4 bases and 5 bases, with 11 bases remaining between them. The V gene's germline CDR1 is LNHNV and CDR2 YYDKDF (reference sequence). The full variable domain, in which reference TRBV15 and TRBJ2-2 provide the parts outside the CDR3, is DAMVIQNPRYQVTQFGKPVTLSCSQTLNHNVMYWYQQKSSQAPKLLFHYYDKDFNNEADTPDNFQSRRPNTSFCFLDIRSPGLGDTAMYLCATSTRLVTGELFFGEGSRLTVL.

J is TRBJ2-1 and V is TRBV10-3, with TRBD2 matching 9 bases. V gave up 7 bases and J gave up 4 bases; unmatched junction bases: 5. The germline V gene encodes CDR1 ENHRY and CDR2 SYGVKD. This CDR3 spans 14 amino acids. CDR3 DNA: TGTGCCATCACTGGCGGGGGGGAATACAATGAGCAGTTCTTC. Translation gives CAITGGGEYNEQFF.